This T cell receptor beta chain was retrieved from a study of beta chain features in type 1 diabetes. Study at large: Sorted cells from all samples, numbering 100 million to 120 million, were examined.

This clone was seen a few times. The antigen is unknown. Germline V CDR1 and CDR2: WSHSY, SAAADI. V lost 8 bases, J lost 0 bases, and 8 bases lay in between. The CDR3 is 13 residues long. Overall study findings and caveats: In comparison with healthy donors, patients had naive, central memory and Treg TCRB repertoires that appeared more similar. Individuals with type 1 diabetes displayed fewer insertions and more deletions at VDJ junctions.

Isolated RNA was reverse transcribed in full, so expressed TCRB transcripts were sequenced. Here immunoSEQ multiplex PCR was the method, and the copy in TCRdb shows in-frame clones only, minus some. The sample yields about 260,000 clones, around 68% seen once. The clonotype comes from a man aged 30-40 years in good health. Sequencing was performed on naive CD4+ T cells from blood. The rearrangement joins TRBV10-2 to TRBJ2-1; the D is unclear. CDR3 DNA: TGCGCCAGCCTCCACAGCTCCTACAATGAGCAGTTCTTC. This encodes CASLHSSYNEQFF.